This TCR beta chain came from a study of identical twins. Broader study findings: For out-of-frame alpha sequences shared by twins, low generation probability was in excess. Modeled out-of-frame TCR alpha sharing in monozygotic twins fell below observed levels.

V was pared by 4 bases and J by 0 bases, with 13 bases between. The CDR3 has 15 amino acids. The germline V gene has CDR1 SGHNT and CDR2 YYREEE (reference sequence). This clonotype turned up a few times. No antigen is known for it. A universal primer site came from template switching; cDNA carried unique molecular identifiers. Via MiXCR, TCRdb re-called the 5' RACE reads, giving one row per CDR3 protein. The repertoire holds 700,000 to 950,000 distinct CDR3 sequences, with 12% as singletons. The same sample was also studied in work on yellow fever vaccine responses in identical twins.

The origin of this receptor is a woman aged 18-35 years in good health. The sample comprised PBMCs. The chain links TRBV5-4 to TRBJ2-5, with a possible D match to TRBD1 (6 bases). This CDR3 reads CASSPNGQYQETQYF. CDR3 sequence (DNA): TGTGCCAGCAGCCCCAACGGACAGTACCAAGAGACCCAGTACTTC. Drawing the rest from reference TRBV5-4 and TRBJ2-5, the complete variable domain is ETGVTQSPTHLIKTRGQQVTLRCSSQSGHNTVSWYQQALGQGPQFIFQYYREEENGRGNFPPRFSGLQFPNYSSELNVNALELDDSALYLCASSPNGQYQETQYFGPGTRLLVL.